Listed here are 2 T cell receptor beta chains from one sample, sequenced in a study of T cells after yellow fever vaccination. MiXCR, applied by TCRdb to the 5' RACE reads, yields one record per CDR3 protein. Of roughly 500,000 distinct CDR3 sequences listed, 15% to 20% are singletons. The sequences come from PBMCs, collected 15 days after the yellow fever booster vaccination. These receptors all stem from a man aged 25 to 40 who received the YFV17D yellow fever vaccine.

This chain uses TRBV5-5 with TRBJ2-5; D is unclear. CDR3 length: 13 residues. V gave up 5 bases and J gave up 3 bases, with 11 bases separating them. Germline V gene lookup returns CDR1 SGHKS and CDR2 YYEKEE (reference sequence). The CDR3 DNA reads as TGTGCCAGCAGGTTCAAACGGGAAGAGACCCAGTACTTC. This encodes CASRFKREETQYF.

This clonotype was seen a handful of times. J is TRBJ2-4 and V is TRBV11-2, with 8 positions matching TRBD1. The V gene end was trimmed by 0 bases and the J gene end by 0 bases; junction bases not matched to a gene: 16. The CDR3 is 21 amino acids. The germline gives CDR1 SGHAT, CDR2 FQNNGV. The CDR3 region is CASSLDQKGEWTGLAKNIQYF. The CDR3 nucleotides read TGTGCCAGCAGCTTAGATCAAAAGGGGGAGTGGACAGGGCTAGCCAAAAACATTCAGTACTTC.